Listed below are T cell receptor beta chains from one sample, sequenced in a study of CD8 T cells in ankylosing spondylitis. MiXCR, run by TCRdb on the 5' RACE reads, gives a single entry per CDR3 protein. Of fewer than 250,000 distinct CDR3 sequences listed, about 10% are singletons. What was sequenced was blood, either unsorted or a sorted T cell fraction (not recorded which). The source is a male donor with ankylosing spondylitis or in good health (not recorded which). The CDR3 runs from the conserved cysteine through the conserved F or W. The D gene is left open where the match is weak. Some rows have no size entry. The others give once, few or many, or a class for an expanded clone.

length	V	J	D	size	CDR3	DNA
15	TRBV5-1	TRBJ2-2	NA	many	CASSRVTTPPGELFF	TGCGCCAGCAGCAGAGTCACGACCCCCCCCGGGGAGCTGTTTTTT
14	TRBV25-1	TRBJ2-5	NA	many	CASSQTAGGETQYF	TGTGCCAGCAGTCAAACCGCAGGAGGGGAGACCCAGTACTTC
15	TRBV24-1	TRBJ2-2	NA	many	CATSDSGPNTGELFF	TGTGCCACCAGTGACAGCGGACCCAACACCGGGGAGCTGTTTTTT
15	TRBV5-1	TRBJ2-2	TRBD1	many	CASSLTGGNTGELFF	TGCGCCAGCAGCTTGACAGGGGGGAACACCGGGGAGCTGTTTTTT
16	TRBV29-1	TRBJ2-2	TRBD1	NA	CSVEPTGTGVTGELFF	TGCAGCGTTGAGCCGACCGGGACAGGGGTCACCGGGGAGCTGTTTTTT
15	TRBV4-1	TRBJ2-7	TRBD1	many	CASSQGTGGVYEQYF	TGCGCCAGCAGCCAAGGGACAGGGGGAGTCTACGAGCAGTACTTC
12	TRBV3-1	TRBJ1-2	NA	few	CASSQDRGIYTF	TGTGCCAGCAGCCAAGATCGGGGGATCTACACCTTC
12	TRBV29-1	TRBJ2-7	NA	many	CSVGRGPNEQYF	TGCAGCGTTGGGAGGGGGCCGAACGAGCAGTACTTC
16	TRBV15	TRBJ2-1	TRBD2	many	CATSRDLRGGYNEQFF	TGTGCCACCAGCAGAGATCTACGGGGGGGGTACAATGAGCAGTTCTTC
14	TRBV10-3	TRBJ1-4	NA	NA	CAISDGLGGEKLFF	TGTGCCATCAGTGACGGCTTGGGGGGTGAAAAACTGTTTTTT
14	TRBV5-1	TRBJ2-5	NA	many	CASSLVPVGETQYF	TGCGCCAGCAGCTTGGTTCCGGTTGGAGAGACCCAGTACTTC
16	TRBV5-1	TRBJ2-3	TRBD1	many	CASSLGTGDSTDTQYF	TGCGCCAGCAGCCTAGGGACAGGGGATAGCACAGATACGCAGTATTTT
14	TRBV2	TRBJ1-6	NA	few	CASSLGMEYSPLHF	TGTGCCAGCAGCTTAGGGATGGAATATTCACCCCTCCACTTT
16	TRBV7-2	TRBJ1-1	NA	many	CASSPPAVTGKTEAFF	TGTGCCAGCAGCCCTCCGGCGGTAACAGGGAAGACTGAAGCTTTCTTT
17	TRBV11-2	TRBJ2-1	NA	many	CASSLVVGDLGANEQFF	TGTGCCAGCAGCTTAGTGGTCGGGGACCTGGGGGCTAATGAGCAGTTCTTC
15	TRBV12-3/TRBV12-4	TRBJ2-1	TRBD1	many	CASSLRDRGYNEQFF	TGTGCCAGCAGCTTGAGGGACAGGGGCTACAATGAGCAGTTCTTC
16	TRBV20-1	TRBJ2-7	TRBD2	many	CSASTPTSGRAYEQYF	TGCAGTGCTAGCACCCCGACTAGCGGGAGGGCCTACGAGCAGTACTTC
14	TRBV20-1	TRBJ1-5	TRBD1	many	CSAMDRVEGLAQHF	TGCAGTGCTATGGACAGGGTCGAAGGTTTGGCCCAGCATTTT
14	TRBV6-5	TRBJ2-5	NA	many	CASSYEGPTETQYF	TGTGCCAGCAGTTACGAGGGACCAACAGAGACCCAGTACTTC
15	TRBV2	TRBJ1-1	TRBD1	many	CASSYSDRGNTEAFF	TGTGCCAGCAGCTATTCGGACAGGGGAAACACTGAAGCTTTCTTT
13	TRBV30	TRBJ2-1	TRBD1	many	CAWTRDRVHEQFF	TGTGCCTGGACGCGGGACAGGGTACATGAGCAGTTCTTC
16	TRBV7-2	TRBJ2-7	NA	few	CASSLAGGGSSYEQYF	TGTGCCAGCAGCTTAGCGGGGGGCGGTAGCTCCTACGAGCAGTACTTC
16	TRBV7-9	TRBJ2-3	NA	few	CASSFGSGSNTDTQYF	TGTGCCAGCAGCTTCGGTAGCGGCTCTAACACAGATACGCAGTATTTT
12	TRBV29-1	TRBJ1-2	NA	many	CSVEGPGLGYTF	TGCAGCGTTGAAGGACCAGGCTTGGGCTACACCTTC
18	TRBV6-2/TRBV6-3	TRBJ2-1	TRBD2	many	CASSYGGFLLAGNHEQFF	TGTGCCAGCAGTTACGGGGGATTTTTACTAGCGGGGAATCATGAGCAGTTCTTC
15	TRBV10-3	TRBJ2-7	TRBD2	few	CAISTYSGEIHEQYF	TGTGCCATCAGTACCTATAGCGGGGAGATCCACGAGCAGTACTTC
12	TRBV4-1	TRBJ2-7	NA	many	CASSQHPAEQYF	TGCGCCAGCAGCCAACATCCCGCCGAGCAGTACTTC
13	TRBV5-1	TRBJ1-4	NA	many	CASSLEGGEKLFF	TGCGCCAGCAGCTTGGAGGGGGGGGAAAAACTGTTTTTT
13	TRBV20-1	TRBJ1-2	NA	few	CSASWGQGAQHNF	NA
17	TRBV4-1	TRBJ2-1	TRBD2	many	CASSQGEAGASYNEQFF	TGCGCCAGCAGCCAAGGGGAAGCGGGGGCCTCCTACAATGAGCAGTTCTTC
14	TRBV6-1	TRBJ2-1	NA	many	CASSGGWAGNEQFF	TGTGCCAGCAGTGGCGGTTGGGCTGGCAATGAGCAGTTCTTC
13	TRBV14	TRBJ2-7	NA	many	CASSQDISREQYF	TGTGCCAGCAGCCAAGATATAAGCAGGGAGCAGTACTTC
12	TRBV20-1	TRBJ1-2	NA	many	CSAREPGNGYTF	TGCAGTGCTAGAGAGCCAGGCAATGGCTACACCTTC
15	TRBV18	TRBJ2-3	NA	few	CASSPKESGSGTQYF	TGTGCCAGCTCACCAAAGGAGTCAGGCTCCGGGACGCAGTATTTT
16	TRBV6-5	TRBJ2-4	NA	NA	CASSYTRTRVKNIQYF	TGTGCCAGCAGTTACACCAGGACTCGAGTCAAAAACATTCAGTACTTC
16	TRBV25-1	TRBJ1-2	TRBD1	NA	CASSDPKGGPYYGYTF	TGTGCCAGCAGTGACCCTAAAGGGGGCCCATACTATGGCTACACCTTC
16	TRBV12-3/TRBV12-4	TRBJ2-2	TRBD2	many	CASSWGAGGHTGELFF	TGTGCCAGCAGTTGGGGAGCGGGGGGACACACCGGGGAGCTGTTTTTT
17	TRBV10-3	TRBJ2-1	NA	many	CAISEHDSGAKGSEQFF	TGTGCCATCAGTGAACATGATTCTGGGGCCAAAGGGAGTGAGCAGTTCTTC
19	TRBV11-2	TRBJ2-3	NA	few	CASSLRAWGDDFSTDTQYF	TGTGCCAGCAGCTTAAGGGCCTGGGGTGACGACTTTAGCACAGATACGCAGTATTTT
16	TRBV3-1	TRBJ2-3	NA	many	CASSQTGPGVTDTQYF	TGTGCCAGCAGCCAAACCGGGCCTGGGGTCACAGATACGCAGTATTTT
15	TRBV5-4	TRBJ2-5	NA	NA	CASSLQGLVGETQYF	TGTGCCAGCAGCTTACAGGGCTTGGTGGGAGAGACCCAGTACTTC
15	TRBV12-3/TRBV12-4	TRBJ2-5	TRBD1	many	CASSLYQTGVETQYF	TGTGCCAGCAGTTTATATCAGACAGGGGTAGAGACCCAGTACTTC
15	TRBV6-5	TRBJ2-7	TRBD1	many	CASSYKGAFVHEQYF	TGTGCCAGCAGTTATAAGGGGGCCTTCGTCCACGAGCAGTACTTC
16	TRBV29-1	TRBJ2-7	TRBD1	many	CSSLFDGQGMGYEQYF	TGCAGCTCATTATTTGACGGACAGGGGATGGGCTACGAGCAGTACTTC
15	TRBV27	TRBJ2-7	NA	many	CASSPDSIRVYEQYF	TGTGCCAGCAGTCCTGACTCTATTCGAGTCTACGAGCAGTACTTC
17	TRBV10-2	TRBJ2-7	NA	many	CASSESVWQASSYEQYF	TGCGCCAGCAGTGAGTCAGTGTGGCAGGCCAGCTCCTACGAGCAGTACTTC
15	TRBV20-1	TRBJ2-1	TRBD2	many	CSASVSGYAYNEQFF	TGCAGTGCTAGCGTTAGCGGGTATGCCTACAATGAGCAGTTCTTC
15	TRBV7-2	TRBJ2-1	NA	many	CASSLDSINYNEQFF	TGTGCCAGCAGCTTAGACAGCATCAACTACAATGAGCAGTTCTTC
14	TRBV30	TRBJ2-3	NA	NA	CAWSGRLGTDTQYF	TGTGCCTGGAGTGGGCGGTTGGGCACAGATACGCAGTATTTT
13	TRBV7-2	TRBJ1-2	NA	many	CASSSAGDYGYTF	TGTGCCAGCAGCTCAGCCGGGGACTATGGCTACACCTTC
15	TRBV5-1	TRBJ2-2	NA	few	CASSLQGGNTGELFF	TGCGCCAGCAGCTTGCAGGGAGGCAACACCGGGGAGCTGTTTTTT
14	TRBV18	TRBJ1-2	NA	NA	CASSQSGDAHGYTF	TGTGCCAGCTCACAATCAGGAGACGCGCATGGCTACACCTTC
13	TRBV20-1	TRBJ1-5	NA	many	CSASTGESQPQHF	TGCAGTGCTAGTACGGGGGAAAGTCAGCCCCAGCATTTT
16	TRBV3-1	TRBJ2-3	TRBD2	many	CASSRTSGGYADTQYF	TGTGCCAGCAGTCGGACTAGCGGGGGGTACGCAGATACGCAGTATTTT
15	TRBV4-1	TRBJ2-4	TRBD1	many	CASSHLQDREDIQYF	TGCGCCAGCAGCCACCTCCAGGACAGGGAGGACATTCAGTACTTC